A single sample gave rise to the 20 T cell receptor delta chains below, sequenced in a study of γδ T cells in repeated Plasmodium falciparum infection. Vgamma9/Vdelta2+ and Vdelta2-negative gammadelta T cells were flow-sorted from PBMC for bulk sequencing. TCRdb fed the multiplex PCR reads to CATT. Among 50,000 to 55,000 delta-chain clones listed, more than 1.5% were seen once. Specimen: gamma-delta T cells from blood. The receptors here all came from a pool of human donors (malaria-infected and uninfected, not separated).

To note about this clone: The mismatch at residue 9 between this DNA's translation and the TCRdb protein of a much larger clone likely reflects a read error; the protein shown is translated from the DNA. The chain recombines TRDV3 with TRDJ1; 10 bases agree with TRDD3. The J gene, missing from TCRdb, was assigned here through DNA to germline matching. The junction had 24 bases not matched to a gene; V was cut back by 2 bases and J by 0 bases. The CDR3 is 21 residues long. Germline V gene lookup returns CDR1 TVYSNPD and CDR2 GDNSRS (reference sequence). Here the CDR3 reads CAFSVLFYGGIRESYTDKLIF. The CDR3 nucleotides read TGTGCCTTTTCCGTCCTCTTTTACGGGGGGATACGCGAGTCTTACACCGATAAACTCATCTTT.

This clone was counted a few times. TCRdb's listed protein matches a much larger clone and diverges from this DNA's translation at residue 6, likely through a read error; the protein shown comes from the DNA. No J gene was assigned, while the V gene was called as TRDV3. The CDR3 covers 13 residues. The germline V gene has CDR1 TVYSNPD and CDR2 GDNSRS (reference sequence). CDR3 sequence: CAFCPGWGCWLIF. CDR3 nucleotide sequence: TGTGCCTTTTGTCCCGGCTGGGGATGTTGGCTCATCTTT.

Note on this clone: The protein given by TCRdb reflects a much larger clone and differs at residue 19 from this DNA's translation, likely from a read error; the protein shown is the DNA's translation. The V gene call reads TRDV1; no J gene was called; the table gives TRDD3 as D, unverified against the DNA. The CDR3 has 20 amino acids. Looked up from germline, CDR1 is TSWWSYY and CDR2 is QGS. CDR3 in amino acids: CALGEGKAFLVWGTRDKLTF. CDR3 DNA sequence: TGTGCTCTTGGGGAAGGGAAGGCCTTCCTGGTCTGGGGGACACGAGATAAACTCACCTTT.

About this clone itself: TCRdb's listed protein matches a much larger clone and diverges from this DNA's translation at residue 16, likely through a read error; the protein shown comes from the DNA. This chain connects TRAV38-2/DV8 to TRDJ1; 10 positions agree with TRDD3. Here the J gene was assigned by germline matching of the DNA, as TCRdb has none. Germline V CDR1 and CDR2: TSESDYY, QEAYKQQN. Trimming removed 6 bases from V and 3 bases from J; junction bases left unmatched: 41. The CDR3 covers 26 residues. Here the CDR3 DNA reads TGTGCTTATACGGGGCCGCCCTCCACTCAGCCCCGTACTGGGGGATGCCATACGACGGGTCCCGATAAACTCATCTTT. This sequence encodes CAYTGPPSTQPRTGGCHTTGPDKLIF.

In the case of this clone: This DNA translates differently at residue 6 from the TCRdb protein, which is that of a much larger clone; a read error is likely, and the protein shown is the DNA's own translation. J is TRDJ1 and V is TRDV2; tentatively, D is TRDD3 (5 bases). TCRdb is silent on the J gene; assignment here came from matching the DNA to germline. CDR3 length equals 15 residues. Trimming left V 3 bases short and J 4 bases short, with 17 bases between. CDR1 and CDR2 from the germline V gene are GEAIGNYY and EKD. CDR3 residues: CACDPQGSGRDKLIF. CDR3 nucleotides: TGTGCCTGTGACCCCCAGGGGAGCGGACGCGATAAACTCATCTTT.

About this clone itself: A far larger clone is just one base off, so this is likely a read error. Other DNA variants within this sample encode the same CDR3. The chain is built from TRDV1 and TRDJ1; no reliable D call. TCRdb leaves out the J gene; it was filled in here by matching the DNA to germline. V lost 0 bases and J 2 bases, leaving 34 bases between the germline ends. In germline, CDR1 is TSWWSYY, CDR2 QGS. CDR3 length equals 23 residues. The CDR3 loop is CALGELKSFGCRPTQRSTDKLIF. In nucleotides, the CDR3 is TGTGCTCTTGGGGAACTAAAATCTTTTGGTTGTAGGCCAACCCAGCGTTCAACCGATAAACTCATCTTT.

As to this clone: This DNA's translation and the protein TCRdb lists, from a much larger clone, do not match at residue 5, likely due to a read error; the protein shown is translated from the DNA. This sequence joins TRDV2 and TRDJ1, with TRDD3 matching 8 bases. The J gene, missing from TCRdb, was assigned here through DNA to germline matching. This CDR3 is built from 17 residues. Losses at the gene ends were 3 bases for V and 0 bases for J; bases not matched to a gene: 11. Germline V CDR1 and CDR2: GEAIGNYY, EKD. The CDR3 DNA sequence: TGTGCCTGTGACTCGGTGGGGGATGGGGGCTACACCGATAAACTCATCTTT. Translated, it gives CACDSVGDGGYTDKLIF.

This clone came up many times. This may be a read error: a much more frequent sequence differs by one nucleotide. Distinct nucleotide sequences in the sample also encode this CDR3. The gene calls are TRDV1 and TRDJ4, with 7 nucleotides matching TRDD3. In germline, CDR1 is TSWWSYY, CDR2 QGS. CDR3 length: 19 residues. The CDR3 loop is CALGDAYYGVLGVARPLIF. The DNA of the CDR3 is TGTGCTCTTGGGGACGCCTACTACGGGGTCCTGGGGGTTGCCAGACCACTGATCTTT.

Of note for this clone: The protein held in TCRdb is that of a much larger clone and does not match this DNA's translation at residue 15, likely because of a read error; the protein shown is translated from the DNA. J is TRDJ1 and V is TRDV2, with D perhaps matching TRDD3 (6 bases). Assignment of the J gene here rests on matching the DNA to germline, because TCRdb gives none. CDR3 length: 18 residues. CDR1 GEAIGNYY and CDR2 EKD come from the germline V gene. CDR3: CACDGLGSPSLYTDELIF. CDR3 nucleotides: TGTGCCTGTGATGGGCTGGGGTCTCCCTCCCTGTACACCGATGAACTCATCTTT.

The sample holds a few counts of this clone. The translation of this DNA and the TCRdb protein of a much larger clone differ at residue 11, probably owing to a read error; the protein shown here is translated from the DNA. The chain links TRDV2 to TRDJ1; the match to TRDD3 covers 12 bases. Since TCRdb gives no J gene, matching the DNA to germline was used here to assign it. The CDR3 contains 17 residues. V trimming: 0 bases; J trimming: 0 bases; junction bases outside the gene matches: 4. CDR1 is GEAIGNYY and CDR2 is EKD in the germline V gene. The CDR3 sequence: CACDTAGGYADTDKLIF. CDR3 sequence (DNA): TGTGCCTGTGACACCGCTGGGGGATACGCTGACACCGATAAACTCATCTTT.

Worth noting for this clone: This likely came from a read error, as a far larger clone is one base away. Other DNA sequences from this sample encode an identical CDR3 as well. The J gene has no call, while the V gene is TRDV1; the table's D gene call, TRDD3, was not cross checked with the DNA. Germline-derived CDR1 and CDR2 are TSWWSYY and QGS. The length of the CDR3 is 21 residues. The CDR3 region is CALGEGILSRLGVMYTDKLIF. The DNA for the CDR3 is TGTGCTCTTGGGGAAGGGATCCTAAGTCGACTGGGGGTCATGTACACCGATAAACTCATCTTC.

The gene calls are TRDV2 and TRDJ1; D perhaps matches TRDD3 (6 bases). In the absence of a J gene in TCRdb, the DNA was matched to germline to assign it here. Trimming removed 5 bases at V and 8 bases at J, with 26 bases between. CDR3 size: 16 residues. Germline CDR1 reads GEAIGNYY; CDR2 reads EKD. The CDR3 nucleotides are TGTGCCTGTGCAACCCCCTTCATGGGGGCAAAAGAGAAACTCATCTTT. Its protein product is CACATPFMGAKEKLIF.

A few counts support this clone. A far more abundant clone sits one base away, making this likely a read error. Other DNA sequences in the same sample also yield this CDR3. The genes are TRDV1 and TRDJ1, with D possibly matching TRDD3 (6 bases). Trimming shortened V by 2 bases and J by 2 bases, and 33 bases separated the two germline ends. The CDR3 sequence is 22 residues long. CDR1 is TSWWSYY and CDR2 is QGS in the germline V gene. In DNA, the CDR3 is TGTGCTCTTGGGGAAGCCCTGGATTTATACTGGGCCCCACCACGGGGTACCGATAAACTCATCTTT. This translates into CALGEALDLYWAPPRGTDKLIF.

On this clone itself: The amino acid sequence in TCRdb belongs to a much larger clone and departs from this DNA's translation at residues 16 and 19, likely a sequencing read error; the sequence shown is translated from the DNA. The CDR3 DNA sequence: TGTGCTCTTGGAAAAAGATTAGGCCTACCGCACTGGGGGATACCGTTTTTGACAGAACAACTCTTCTTT. It codes for CALGKRLGLPHWGIPFLTEQLFF. The rearrangement uses TRDV1 and TRDJ2; TRDD3 agrees at 12 bases. CDR3 length: 23 amino acids. Germline V gene data show CDR1 as TSWWSYY and CDR2 as QGS.

This clone was found many times. The TCRdb record carries a much larger clone's protein, which differs from this DNA's translation at residue 8; a read error is the likely cause, and the protein listed here is the DNA translation. The chain couples TRDV1 to TRDJ1; D gene unclear. Germline matching of the DNA provided the J gene here, since TCRdb leaves it blank. This CDR3 has 13 amino acids. In germline, CDR1 is TSWWSYY, CDR2 QGS. The V end lost 5 bases, the J end lost 4 bases, and 11 bases lay between the germline ends. As DNA, the CDR3 is TGTGCTCTTGGGCGCCTAAGGCTCGATAAACTCATCTTT. Translated: CALGRLRLDKLIF.

This clone has a count of ten or more. The rearrangement uses TRDV1 and TRDJ1; 13 nucleotides align to TRDD3. No J segment appears in TCRdb, so it was assigned here by matching the sequence to germline. This CDR3 has 22 residues. Germline-derived CDR1 and CDR2 are TSWWSYY and QGS. Trimming took 0 bases from V and 2 from J; bases not matched to a gene: 18. The CDR3 is CALGELLTWGLGDTRITDKLIF. Written as DNA, the CDR3 is TGTGCTCTTGGGGAACTCCTCACTTGGGGACTGGGGGATACGAGAATTACCGATAAACTCATCTTT.

A few counts support this clone. The protein recorded in TCRdb matches a much larger clone and deviates from this DNA's translation at residue 11, suggesting a read error; the protein here is obtained by translating the DNA. J is TRDJ1 and V is TRDV3; tentative D call: TRDD3 (6 bases). Here the J gene came from matching the DNA to germline, since TCRdb omits it. Between the trimmed V and J ends, which lost 2 bases and 3 bases, there was a span of 28 bases. This CDR3 has 18 residues. CDR1 and CDR2 from the germline V gene are TVYSNPD and GDNSRS (reference sequence). CDR3 region: CAFSLRISWGVPPDKLIF. The CDR3 DNA follows: TGTGCCTTTTCCCTACGAATATCGTGGGGGGTCCCACCCGATAAACTCATCTTT.

This clone was counted many times. A single base is all that separates this from a far larger clone, so a read error is likely. Other nucleotide sequences from this sample produce the same CDR3. With the J gene uncalled, the V gene is TRDV2; TRDD3, the D gene given by the table, was not confirmed from the DNA. The CDR3 consists of 15 residues. Germline CDR1 is GEAIGNYY and CDR2 is EKD. The CDR3 here is CACDTKGLNTDKLIF. The CDR3 DNA follows: TGTGCCTGTGACACCAAGGGGTTAAACACCGATAAGCTCATCTTT.

A word on this clone: A read error likely explains this, since a far larger clone differs by one base. At the DNA level, this CDR3 is encoded by other sequences in the same sample as well. The chain joins TRDV2 to TRDJ1, with D uncertain. The J gene, absent from TCRdb, was called here by matching the DNA to germline. Per germline, CDR1 GEAIGNYY and CDR2 EKD. The CDR3 has 13 residues. The CDR3 protein is CACDALSSDKLIF. CDR3 nucleotide sequence: TGTGCTTGTGACGCCCTGTCGTCCGATAAACTCATCTTT.

This clone occurred many times. A far bigger clonotype differs at one base, so this is likely a read error. This specimen includes other DNA sequences encoding the same CDR3. The genes are TRDV2 and TRDJ3; 8 nucleotides agree with TRDD3. Germline V gene lookup returns CDR1 GEAIGNYY and CDR2 EKD. CDR3 length equals 17 residues. J gave up 2 bases and V 3 bases, and 5 bases lay outside the gene matches. CDR3 DNA sequence: TGTGCCTGTGACGGGTACTGGGGGGCCTGGGACACCCGACAGATGTTTTTC. It is translated as CACDGYWGAWDTRQMFF.